Listed below are T cell receptor beta chains from one sample, sequenced in a study of cytotoxic CD8 clonotypes in ibrutinib-treated CLL. Sequencing was performed with immunoSEQ multiplex PCR; in TCRdb, only in-frame clones are kept and a portion is missing. The sample lists roughly 130,000 clones, over 60% seen once, with around 13% in the top ten. The sample here was PBMCs, taken after 12 months of ibrutinib treatment. The receptors come from a human donor with chronic lymphocytic leukemia. Both conserved end residues are part of each CDR3. D genes are given only for firm matches. Clone size appears in some rows only: once, few, many, or a class for an expanded clone.

clone_size: -; j_call: TRBJ2-1; d_call: TRBD2; v_call: TRBV7-3; cdr3_aa: CASRMGLADNNEQFF; cdr3_nt: TGTGCCAGCAGGATGGGACTAGCGGATAACAATGAGCAGTTCTTC
clone_size: -; j_call: TRBJ2-1; d_call: TRBD2; v_call: TRBV4-2; cdr3_aa: CASSQGLAGVYNEQFF; cdr3_nt: TGTGCCAGCAGCCAAGGACTAGCGGGCGTCTACAATGAGCAGTTCTTC
clone_size: -; j_call: TRBJ2-7; d_call: TRBD1; v_call: TRBV27; cdr3_aa: CASSLMPAGGYEQYF; cdr3_nt: TGTGCCAGCAGTTTAATGCCCGCAGGGGGCTACGAGCAGTACTTC
clone_size: -; j_call: TRBJ2-5; d_call: -; v_call: TRBV4-2; cdr3_aa: CASSQDVGDSQTQYF; cdr3_nt: TGTGCCAGCAGCCAAGATGTGGGGGATTCGCAGACCCAGTACTTC
clone_size: -; j_call: TRBJ1-5; d_call: -; v_call: TRBV28; cdr3_aa: CASSSRSRGNQPQHF; cdr3_nt: TGTGCCAGCAGCTCCCGTTCTCGGGGCAATCAGCCCCAGCATTTT
clone_size: -; j_call: TRBJ2-3; d_call: TRBD2; v_call: TRBV7-3; cdr3_aa: CASSQLAGAPNTQYF; cdr3_nt: TGTGCCAGCAGCCAACTAGCGGGAGCACCAAATACGCAGTATTTT
clone_size: few; j_call: TRBJ1-1; d_call: TRBD1; v_call: TRBV27; cdr3_aa: CASSRGQKTEAFF; cdr3_nt: TGTGCCAGCAGTCGGGGACAGAAAACTGAAGCTTTCTTT
clone_size: -; j_call: TRBJ2-1; d_call: -; v_call: TRBV4-3; cdr3_aa: CASSQAATYNEQFF; cdr3_nt: TGCGCCAGCAGCCAAGCAGCTACCTACAATGAGCAGTTCTTC
clone_size: -; j_call: TRBJ2-7; d_call: -; v_call: TRBV11-2; cdr3_aa: CASSSFTVYEQYF; cdr3_nt: TGTGCCAGCAGCTCCTTCACTGTCTACGAGCAGTACTTC
clone_size: -; j_call: TRBJ1-1; d_call: -; v_call: TRBV27; cdr3_aa: CASRLTDTRGTEAFF; cdr3_nt: TGTGCCAGCAGGCTTACCGATACTCGGGGAACTGAAGCTTTCTTT
clone_size: once; j_call: TRBJ2-5; d_call: -; v_call: TRBV5-1; cdr3_aa: CASSLEAYQETQYF; cdr3_nt: TGCGCCAGCAGCTTGGAGGCGTACCAAGAGACCCAGTACTTC
clone_size: -; j_call: TRBJ2-3; d_call: TRBD2; v_call: TRBV2; cdr3_aa: CASKVLAGRTDTQYF; cdr3_nt: TGTGCCAGCAAGGTCCTAGCGGGACGCACAGATACGCAGTATTTT
clone_size: -; j_call: TRBJ2-5; d_call: -; v_call: TRBV5-6; cdr3_aa: CASSFWPIQETQYF; cdr3_nt: TGTGCCAGCAGCTTCTGGCCAATCCAAGAGACCCAGTACTTC
clone_size: -; j_call: TRBJ1-5; d_call: -; v_call: TRBV6-5; cdr3_aa: CASSYGASGPQHF; cdr3_nt: TGTGCCAGCAGTTACGGAGCCTCGGGGCCCCAGCATTTT